This T cell receptor (beta chain) comes out of a study of blood T cell repertoires in COVID-19. Original data processing: Estimation of nucleated cell counts was performed using reference gene primer amplification. Profiling relied on immunoSEQ multiplex PCR, and the TCRdb table lists in-frame clones only, not all of them. The DNA was the basis for D and trimming; V, J and clone size are from that table. The table records 250,000 to 350,000 clones, 70% to 90% of them present only once. Germline V gene data show CDR1 as SGDLS and CDR2 as YYNGEE. This CDR3 spans 16 amino acids. Trimming pared 4 bases from V and 2 bases from J, leaving 15 bases between.

The TCR comes from a woman aged 25 to 39 who had recovered from COVID-19. Sequenced sample: PBMCs or T cells enriched from blood (not recorded which). This chain joins TRBV9 and TRBJ2-2; weak D call: TRBD2 (5 bases). This CDR3 is CASSPRTSGNTGELFF. CDR3 in DNA: TGTGCCAGCAGCCCTCGGACCAGCGGAAACACCGGGGAGCTGTTTTTT.